Each of the 20 T cell receptor beta chains below was sequenced from the same sample in a study of shared clonotypes between healthy human individuals. The method was immunoSEQ multiplex PCR; TCRdb's version includes in-frame clones alone and lacks a portion of them. The repertoire has about 1 million clones, about 75% of them found once; the top ten carry roughly 1.4%. Sequenced sample: memory CD4+ T cells sorted from blood. Regarding subset: CD45RA-negative fraction. The source is a man aged 18 to 30 in good health.

The CDR3: CASSYPDRGGYTF. DNA of the CDR3: TGTGCCAGCAGCTACCCGGATAGGGGTGGCTACACCTTC. The V call is TRBV7-2, the J call TRBJ1-2, with D tentatively TRBD1 (5 bases). This CDR3 is built from 13 residues. From germline, CDR1 is SGHTA and CDR2 FQGNSA. V was pared by 4 bases and J by 7 bases, with 13 bases between.

The chain joins TRBV30 to TRBJ2-4, with 9 bases aligning to TRBD2. The CDR3 has 14 amino acids. Looked up from germline, CDR1 is GTSNPN and CDR2 is SVGIG (reference sequence). The V segment lost 2 bases and the J segment 5 bases; nucleotides outside the gene matches: 4. The CDR3 here is CAWSIGGGENIQYF. CDR3 DNA sequence: TGTGCCTGGAGTATAGGCGGGGGGGAAAACATTCAGTACTTC.

The chain is built from TRBV18 and TRBJ2-4; TRBD1 might be the D (5 bases). The germline V and J ends were trimmed by 5 bases and 4 bases, with 9 bases remaining between them. From germline, CDR1 is KGHSH and CDR2 LQKENI. The CDR3 covers 13 residues. DNA of the CDR3: TGTGCCAGCTCAGGGGCAGAGAAAAACATTCAGTACTTC. This encodes CASSGAEKNIQYF.

This clone was recorded only once. The rearrangement uses TRBV10-1 and TRBJ2-3; 8 bases align to TRBD1. CDR1 and CDR2 from the germline V gene are WNHNN and SYGVQD (reference sequence). V dropped 6 bases and J dropped 0; count of bases not matched to a gene: 5. CDR3 length equals 15 residues. In DNA, the CDR3 is TGCGCCAGCAGCAAGGACAGGGCTAGCACAGATACGCAGTATTTT. Translation gives CASSKDRASTDTQYF.

This chain links TRBV6-6 with TRBJ1-1, with TRBD1 matching over 7 bases. Trimming at V came to 0 bases and at J to 4 bases, leaving 8 bases not matched to a gene. CDR3 length: 16 residues. The germline V gene has CDR1 MNHNY and CDR2 SVGAGI (reference sequence). The CDR3 loop reads CASSYSSAAGGTEAFF. CDR3 DNA sequence: TGTGCCAGCAGTTACTCGAGCGCCGCAGGGGGCACTGAAGCTTTCTTT.

This clone was observed a handful of times. The chain couples TRBV28 to TRBJ2-7; D gene unclear. V lost 2 bases, J lost 5 bases, and 16 bases lay in between. The CDR3 has 15 amino acids. Germline CDR1 reads MDHEN; CDR2 reads SYDVKM. In nucleotides, the CDR3 is TGTGCCAGCAGTTTAGGATGGCTGAACGGCGACGAGCAGTACTTC. Translating it yields CASSLGWLNGDEQYF.

This chain joins TRBV10-3 and TRBJ2-3; 9 bases match TRBD1. Germline CDR1 is ENHRY and CDR2 is SYGVKD. The ends lost 10 bases at V and 3 bases at J; junction bases unmatched: 5. CDR3 length: 13 residues. The CDR3 spells CATRTGATDTQYF. DNA for the CDR3: TGTGCCACCAGGACAGGGGCAACAGATACGCAGTATTTT.

This clone was detected only a few times. CDR3 loop: CASSPEDGRGGYTF. The CDR3, as DNA: TGTGCCAGCTCACCTGAGGACGGCCGCGGGGGCTACACCTTC. The V gene is TRBV18, the J gene TRBJ1-2; D gene uncertain. This CDR3 has 14 residues. Trimming took 3 bases from V and 8 from J, leaving 16 bases between them. Germline loops: CDR1 KGHSH, CDR2 LQKENI.

About this clone: Other DNA sequences within the sample encode an identical CDR3. V usage is TRBV5-1 and J usage is TRBJ1-1; tentatively, D is TRBD1 (5 bases). V was cut by 0 bases and J by 3 bases, with 9 bases left in between. In germline, CDR1 is SGHRS, CDR2 YFSETQ. The length of the CDR3 is 14 residues. The CDR3, as DNA: TGCGCCAGCAGCTTGGAGCGGGGGGACACTGAAGCTTTCTTT. This translates into CASSLERGDTEAFF.

This clone was counted a single time. The chain combines TRBV7-2 with TRBJ2-7, with D possibly TRBD2 on 6 matching bases. Trimming left V 5 bases short and J 6 bases short, with 20 bases between. CDR3 size: 15 residues. In germline, CDR1 is SGHTA, CDR2 FQGNSA. For the CDR3, the DNA is TGTGCCAGCAGCAGCACGACTACCCCCGGGGGCGAGCAGTACTTC. This codes for CASSSTTTPGGEQYF.

As to this clone: The sample carries other DNA sequences with the same CDR3. The chain has TRBV28 and TRBJ2-7; 9 nucleotides agree with TRBD2. CDR1 is MDHEN, CDR2 SYDVKM, per germline. With 8 bases clipped from V and 4 bases from J, the junction kept 9 bases outside the gene matches. The CDR3 contains 14 residues. The chain's CDR3 is CASVPSGGSYEQYF. The CDR3 DNA sequence: TGTGCCAGCGTCCCAAGCGGGGGGTCTTACGAGCAGTACTTC.

CDR3 sequence (DNA): TGTGCCAGCAGCCCAGGGACAGAACCCTACAATGAGCAGTTCTTC. This gives the protein CASSPGTEPYNEQFF. V is TRBV11-2 and J is TRBJ2-1; 7 bases map to TRBD1. The J segment lost 2 bases and the V segment lost 5 bases, leaving 6 bases of the junction unmatched. The germline CDR1 and CDR2 sequences are SGHAT and FQNNGV. CDR3 length: 15 amino acids.

The chain has TRBV28 and TRBJ1-6; TRBD1 might be the D (5 bases). The CDR3 spans 15 residues. The V and J ends lost 2 bases and 4 bases respectively, with 9 bases between them. Looked up from germline, CDR1 is MDHEN and CDR2 is SYDVKM. The CDR3 loop reads CASSLIRQYNSPLHF. CDR3 DNA sequence: TGTGCCAGCAGTTTAATACGACAGTATAATTCACCCCTCCACTTT.

There are a few counts of this clone. V is TRBV6-6 and J is TRBJ1-6; D is uncertain. With 2 bases removed from V and 8 bases from J, the gap between germline ends came to 13 bases. The length of the CDR3 is 15 residues. The V gene's germline CDR1 is MNHNY and CDR2 SVGAGI (reference sequence). For the CDR3, the DNA is TGTGCCAGCAGTTACGCGTCAGCAGGTCATTCACCCCTCCACTTT. Translation: CASSYASAGHSPLHF.

CDR3 loop: CAWSVGTAHGYTF. The CDR3 DNA is TGTGCCTGGAGTGTCGGCACGGCCCATGGCTACACCTTC. The chain uses TRBV30 and TRBJ1-2; D gene unclear. Trimming removed 0 bases from V and 6 bases from J, with 11 bases in between. The CDR3 is 13 amino acids. Germline CDR1 is GTSNPN and CDR2 is SVGIG (reference sequence). The variable domain in full, completed from reference TRBV30 and TRBJ1-2, reads SQTIHQWPATLVQPVGSPLSLECTVEGTSNPNLYWYRQAAGRGLQLLFYSVGIGQISSEVPQNLSASRPQDRQFILSSKKLLLSDSGFYLCAWSVGTAHGYTFGSGTRLTVV.

The chain employs TRBV4-1 and TRBJ1-3; D is unresolved. The germline CDR1 and CDR2 sequences are MGHRA and YSYEKL. CDR3 length: 14 residues. V lost 1 base to trimming and J lost 4 bases, with 8 bases between them. This chain's CDR3 is CASSQVFWGNTIYF. The CDR3 coding sequence is TGCGCCAGCAGCCAAGTATTTTGGGGAAACACCATATATTTT.

The rearrangement uses TRBV5-6 and TRBJ2-3; tentative D call: TRBD1 (5 bases). Trimming took 0 bases from V and 5 from J, leaving 10 bases between them. This CDR3 has 14 residues. Germline V gene sequence: CDR1 SGHDT, CDR2 YYEEEE. Written as DNA, the CDR3 is TGTGCCAGCAGCTTGGCAGGGTCAAAAGATACGCAGTATTTT. Translated: CASSLAGSKDTQYF.

In this sample, this clone turned up a few times. One base away lies a much larger clone, so this may be a sequencing read error. V gene TRBV7-9 combines with J gene TRBJ1-1; D ambiguous. Trimming shortened V by 2 bases and J by 4 bases, and 2 bases separated the two germline ends. The CDR3 length is 11 residues. Germline V gene data show CDR1 as SEHNR and CDR2 as FQNEAQ (reference sequence). The CDR3 spells CASSLLTEAFF. The CDR3 bases are TGTGCCAGCAGCTTACTCACTGAAGCTTTCTTT.

This chain links TRBV6-5 with TRBJ2-7; 8 nucleotides agree with TRBD2. From germline, CDR1 is MNHEY and CDR2 SVGAGI. This CDR3 comprises 15 residues. The J segment lost 4 bases and the V segment lost 0 bases, leaving 5 bases of the junction unmatched. The CDR3 loop reads CASSYSGGGIYEQYF. The CDR3 nucleotides are TGTGCCAGCAGTTACTCTGGCGGGGGGATTTACGAGCAGTACTTC.

Ten or more counts support this clone. The same CDR3 can be traced to other DNA sequences in this sample. V usage is TRBV6-1 and J usage is TRBJ2-7, with D hard to call. Germline CDR1 is MNHNS and CDR2 is SASEGT. V lost 0 bases, J lost 3 bases, and 6 bases lay in between. The CDR3 spans 13 residues. The CDR3 spells CASSEAGIYEQYF. The DNA of the CDR3 is TGTGCCAGCAGTGAAGCGGGTATCTACGAGCAGTACTTC.